These 9 T cell receptor beta chains were all obtained from the same sample, sequenced in a study of spatial heterogeneity in lung cancer. Time point described: sample taken at primary tumor resection. The sequenced material consisted of unsorted whole RNA from tumor, nontumor lung or frozen PBMC. TCRdb re-called the 5' RACE reads with MiXCR, one entry per CDR3 protein. Here the sample spans approximately 44,000 distinct CDR3 sequences, 12% to 15% being singletons. The sample here was PBMCs, taken at surgery. The receptors derive from a male donor with early-stage non-small cell lung cancer.

There are many counts of this clonotype. J is TRBJ2-4 and V is TRBV18, with TRBD1 matching over 7 bases. V lost 3 bases and J lost 2; bases outside the gene matches: 7. CDR3 length equals 16 residues. CDR1 KGHSH and CDR2 LQKENI come from the germline V gene. CDR3 DNA: TGTGCCAGCTCACCGACAGGGATGGGGACCAAAAACATTCAGTACTTC. The encoded protein is CASSPTGMGTKNIQYF.

This clonotype was picked up a small number of times. This sequence joins TRBV28 and TRBJ2-1, with a tentative D call TRBD2 (5 bases). The CDR3 runs to 14 residues. Trimming stripped 9 bases from V and 5 bases from J, with 17 bases between. Per germline, CDR1 MDHEN and CDR2 SYDVKM. For the CDR3, the DNA is TGTGCCAGAAGCCCTAGCAATCTCGACAATGAGCAGTTCTTC. Its protein is CARSPSNLDNEQFF.

V and J are TRBV28 and TRBJ1-2, with D maybe TRBD1 (5 bases). The CDR3 totals 14 residues. CDR1 is MDHEN, CDR2 SYDVKM, per germline. V shed 3 bases and J shed 4 bases, with 12 bases lying between them. The CDR3 spells CASSLPPRGYGYTF. The DNA of the CDR3 is TGTGCCAGCAGTTTGCCTCCTAGGGGCTATGGCTACACCTTC.

The genes are TRBV21-1 and TRBJ2-7; TRBD1, the D gene given by the table, was not confirmed from the DNA. TRBV21-1 corresponds to a pseudogene. The length of the CDR3 is 10 residues. The CDR3 loop reads CASSPRKENF. CDR3 nucleotides: TGTGCCAGCTCCCCTCGAAAGGAGAACTTC.

This clonotype was counted once. This chain joins TRBV19 and TRBJ1-4, with D possibly being TRBD1 (5 bases). The CDR3 is 19 residues long. Germline lookup yields CDR1 LNHDA and CDR2 SQIVND (reference sequence). Trimming cost V 3 bases and J 0 bases, with 20 bases left between them. CDR3: CASSIRWDVRRATNEKLFF. The CDR3 DNA is TGTGCCAGTAGTATTCGTTGGGACGTGAGAAGGGCAACTAATGAAAAACTGTTTTTT.

This chain connects TRBV10-3 to TRBJ2-1, with TRBD2 matching over 10 bases. The CDR3 loop spans 15 amino acids. V shed 3 bases, J shed 8 bases, and the junction held 7 bases outside the gene matches. Germline V gene data show CDR1 as ENHRY and CDR2 as SYGVKD. The CDR3 protein is CAISDTAGGPDEQFF. The DNA of the CDR3 is TGTGCCATCAGTGATACAGCGGGAGGGCCCGATGAGCAGTTCTTC.

The rearrangement uses TRBV4-1 and TRBJ1-2; D unresolved. Germline values: CDR1 MGHRA, CDR2 YSYEKL. Trimming removed 0 bases at V and 8 bases at J, with 16 bases between. CDR3 length: 15 residues. The CDR3 spells CASSQEGFGSGGYTF. CDR3 sequence (DNA): TGCGCCAGCAGCCAAGAGGGTTTCGGGAGCGGGGGCTACACCTTC.

This chain joins TRBV23-1 and TRBJ2-3; D ambiguous. TRBV23-1 is flagged as an ORF with uncertain function. This CDR3 is 13 amino acids long. Trimming took off 8 bases at V and 0 bases at J, with 9 bases between the two ends. CDR3: CASGSDSTDTQYF. CDR3 DNA: TGCGCCAGCGGATCGGACAGCACAGATACGCAGTATTTT.

The sample holds many counts of this clonotype. The chain has TRBV4-1 and TRBJ2-7; 8 bases are a match to TRBD2. V shed 0 bases, J shed 1 base, and the junction held 5 bases outside the gene matches. The CDR3 sequence is 16 residues long. Germline V CDR1 and CDR2: MGHRA, YSYEKL. The CDR3 coding sequence is TGCGCCAGCAGCCAAGATCGGGGGGGCAGGTCCTACGAGCAGTACTTC. It codes for CASSQDRGGRSYEQYF.